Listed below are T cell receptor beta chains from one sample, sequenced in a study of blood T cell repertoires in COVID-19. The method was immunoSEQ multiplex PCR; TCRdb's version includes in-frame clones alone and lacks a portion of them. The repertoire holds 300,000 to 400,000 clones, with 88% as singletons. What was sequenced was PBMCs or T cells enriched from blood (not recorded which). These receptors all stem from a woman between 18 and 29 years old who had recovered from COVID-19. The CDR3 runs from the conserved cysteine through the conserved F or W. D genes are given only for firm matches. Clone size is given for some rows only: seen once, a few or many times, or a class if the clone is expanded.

CDR3aa: CATSDPGQGAVGGTQYF; CDR3nt: TGTGCCACCAGTGACCCGGGACAGGGGGCCGTCGGGGGCACGCAGTATTTT; d_gene: TRBD1; v_gene: TRBV24-1; abundance: -; j_gene: TRBJ2-3
CDR3aa: CAISGFGGETSYGYTF; CDR3nt: TGTGCCATCAGTGGGTTCGGGGGGGAAACCAGCTATGGCTACACCTTC; d_gene: -; v_gene: TRBV10-3; abundance: -; j_gene: TRBJ1-2
CDR3aa: CAREGRGQGTEAFF; CDR3nt: TGTGCTAGGGAGGGCAGGGGGCAGGGCACTGAAGCTTTCTTT; d_gene: TRBD1; v_gene: TRBV2; abundance: -; j_gene: TRBJ1-1
CDR3aa: CASSLDGVEAFF; CDR3nt: TGTGCCAGCAGCTTAGACGGAGTTGAAGCTTTCTTT; d_gene: -; v_gene: TRBV7-9; abundance: once; j_gene: TRBJ1-1
CDR3aa: CASSQRGENSNQPQHF; CDR3nt: TGCGCCAGCAGCCAACGGGGAGAGAATAGCAATCAGCCCCAGCATTTT; d_gene: -; v_gene: TRBV4-1; abundance: once; j_gene: TRBJ1-5
CDR3aa: CASSLWDSSSYEQYF; CDR3nt: TGCGCCAGCAGCTTGTGGGACTCCAGCTCCTACGAGCAGTACTTC; d_gene: -; v_gene: TRBV5-1; abundance: -; j_gene: TRBJ2-7
CDR3aa: CASSLGSDDTDTQYF; CDR3nt: TGTGCCAGCAGCTTGGGTAGCGACGACACAGATACGCAGTATTTT; d_gene: -; v_gene: TRBV5-4; abundance: -; j_gene: TRBJ2-3
CDR3aa: CASRLRRDEAFF; CDR3nt: TGTGCCAGCAGACTCCGACGGGATGAAGCTTTCTTT; d_gene: -; v_gene: TRBV28; abundance: -; j_gene: TRBJ1-1
CDR3aa: CASSSWSSGRTEAFF; CDR3nt: TGTGCCAGCAGTTCCTGGAGCTCCGGGAGGACTGAAGCTTTCTTT; d_gene: -; v_gene: TRBV27; abundance: once; j_gene: TRBJ1-1
CDR3aa: CASSLVGSGQALYGYTF; CDR3nt: TGTGCCAGCAGCTTAGTAGGTTCCGGACAGGCCCTTTATGGCTACACCTTC; d_gene: TRBD1; v_gene: TRBV7-2; abundance: -; j_gene: TRBJ1-2
CDR3aa: CAWRQLRQLGRSGGNSPLHF; CDR3nt: TGTGCCTGGCGTCAACTTAGACAACTCGGACGCAGCGGGGGGAATTCACCCCTCCACTTT; d_gene: -; v_gene: TRBV30; abundance: -; j_gene: TRBJ1-6
CDR3aa: CASSAQGQGTYNEQFF; CDR3nt: TGTGCCAGCAGTGCTCAGGGACAGGGAACCTACAATGAGCAGTTCTTC; d_gene: TRBD1; v_gene: TRBV6-4; abundance: -; j_gene: TRBJ2-1
CDR3aa: CASSRLGQPNQPQHF; CDR3nt: TGTGCCAGCAGCAGATTGGGACAGCCCAATCAGCCCCAGCATTTT; d_gene: TRBD1; v_gene: TRBV7-8; abundance: -; j_gene: TRBJ1-5
CDR3aa: CASSPRDRGAGELFF; CDR3nt: TGTGCCAGCTCACCCAGAGACAGGGGCGCCGGGGAGCTGTTTTTT; d_gene: TRBD1; v_gene: TRBV18; abundance: -; j_gene: TRBJ2-2
CDR3aa: CAWGTGVTYEQYF; CDR3nt: TGTGCCTGGGGGACAGGGGTTACCTACGAGCAGTACTTC; d_gene: TRBD1; v_gene: TRBV30; abundance: -; j_gene: TRBJ2-7
CDR3aa: CASSEAVSQETQYF; CDR3nt: TGTGCCAGCAGTGAAGCGGTCAGCCAAGAGACCCAGTACTTC; d_gene: -; v_gene: TRBV6-1; abundance: -; j_gene: TRBJ2-5
CDR3aa: CASSLAIGWDRENSPLHF; CDR3nt: TGTGCCAGCAGCTTAGCGATTGGATGGGACAGGGAAAATTCACCCCTCCACTTT; d_gene: TRBD1; v_gene: TRBV7-2; abundance: -; j_gene: TRBJ1-6
CDR3aa: CASSQEPSGGANGELFF; CDR3nt: TGCGCCAGCAGCCAAGAACCCAGCGGGGGGGCAAACGGGGAGCTGTTTTTT; d_gene: TRBD2; v_gene: TRBV4-3; abundance: -; j_gene: TRBJ2-2
CDR3aa: CASSLRLDSYEQYF; CDR3nt: TGTGCCAGCTCACTTCGACTGGACTCCTACGAGCAGTACTTC; d_gene: -; v_gene: TRBV18; abundance: once; j_gene: TRBJ2-7
CDR3aa: CASSLFADSYEQYF; CDR3nt: TGTGCCAGCAGCTTGTTTGCAGACTCCTACGAGCAGTACTTC; d_gene: -; v_gene: TRBV11-2; abundance: -; j_gene: TRBJ2-7
CDR3aa: CASSLGSQGGYSPLHF; CDR3nt: TGTGCCAGCAGCTTAGGATCTCAGGGTGGTTACTCACCCCTCCACTTT; d_gene: -; v_gene: TRBV7-9; abundance: few; j_gene: TRBJ1-6
CDR3aa: CASSASGFNQPQHF; CDR3nt: TGTGCCAGCAGCGCTTCAGGATTCAATCAGCCCCAGCATTTT; d_gene: -; v_gene: TRBV9; abundance: -; j_gene: TRBJ1-5
CDR3aa: CASSSQTGLNQPQHF; CDR3nt: TGTGCCAGCAGTTCCCAGACAGGTCTAAATCAGCCCCAGCATTTT; d_gene: -; v_gene: TRBV6-2/TRBV6-3; abundance: -; j_gene: TRBJ1-5
CDR3aa: CASSSGVEVNTEAFF; CDR3nt: TGTGCCAGCAGTTCAGGGGTTGAGGTGAACACTGAAGCTTTCTTT; d_gene: -; v_gene: TRBV6-5; abundance: -; j_gene: TRBJ1-1
CDR3aa: CASSLSLGLGYEQYF; CDR3nt: TGTGCCAGCAGTTTAAGCCTCGGACTGGGCTACGAGCAGTACTTC; d_gene: -; v_gene: TRBV28; abundance: few; j_gene: TRBJ2-7
CDR3aa: CASSAPGVTERVSGKLFF; CDR3nt: TGCGCCAGCAGTGCCCCTGGAGTGACGGAGAGGGTCTCCGGGAAACTGTTTTTT; d_gene: -; v_gene: TRBV5-1; abundance: few; j_gene: TRBJ1-4
CDR3aa: CASREGAGVSPLHF; CDR3nt: TGTGCCAGCAGAGAGGGGGCAGGGGTTTCACCCCTCCACTTT; d_gene: TRBD1; v_gene: TRBV28; abundance: -; j_gene: TRBJ1-6
CDR3aa: CATSREQYNQPQHF; CDR3nt: TGTGCCACCAGCAGAGAACAGTACAATCAGCCCCAGCATTTT; d_gene: -; v_gene: TRBV15; abundance: -; j_gene: TRBJ1-5
CDR3aa: CASSWRGTDTQYF; CDR3nt: TGTGCCAGTAGTTGGCGGGGCACAGATACGCAGTATTTT; d_gene: -; v_gene: TRBV19; abundance: few; j_gene: TRBJ2-3